The rows below give T cell receptor beta chains drawn from one sample of a study of blood T cells in healthy people across ages. TCRdb redid the calling of the 5' RACE reads with MiXCR, one entry per CDR3 protein. The sample shows about a million distinct CDR3 sequences, around 49% of them seen only once. Sequencing was carried out using blood. These receptors all come from a man younger than 45 in good health. Each CDR3 is given with its conserved first and last residue. A D gene is named only where the DNA matches it firmly. Clone size is not always given. Where it is, it says once, few, many or a class for expanded clones.

J	size	D	V	DNA	CDR3
TRBJ1-1	few	-	TRBV13	TGTGCCAGCAGCCGAGGCCGGGGGTCTGAAGCTTTCTTT	CASSRGRGSEAFF
TRBJ2-5	-	TRBD2	TRBV7-2	TGTGCCAGCAGCTTAGGAAGCGCGGGGGGGCAAGAGACCCAGTACTTC	CASSLGSAGGQETQYF
TRBJ1-2	-	-	TRBV18	TGTGCCAGCTCACCAGCTTCTGTTCTAGACAGATCTAACTATGGCTACACCTTC	CASSPASVLDRSNYGYTF
TRBJ2-5	-	-	TRBV5-1	TGCGCCAGCAGCTTGGAGGATGGCAGCCAAGAGACCCAGTACTTC	CASSLEDGSQETQYF
TRBJ2-1	few	-	TRBV5-1	TGCGCCAGCAGCTTGGTTCTGGGCGATGAGCAGTTCTTC	CASSLVLGDEQFF
TRBJ2-7	-	TRBD2	TRBV25-1	TGTGCCAGCAGTGCGGGACTAGCGAAACACCCATGGAGTGGCTACGAGCAGTACTTC	CASSAGLAKHPWSGYEQYF
TRBJ2-7	-	-	TRBV28	TGTGCCAGCAGGGGGGGAGGAGGCCACGAGCAGTACTTC	CASRGGGGHEQYF
TRBJ2-3	few	-	TRBV29-1	TGCAGCGTTAGGGTGGACACAGATACGCAGTATTTT	CSVRVDTDTQYF
TRBJ1-2	-	-	TRBV21-1	TGTGCCAGCAGCAAAGTTTGTGGAGGGCACGGCTACACCTTC	CASSKVCGGHGYTF
TRBJ2-5	-	-	TRBV20-1	TGCAGTGCTCAGGCGGAACAAGAGACCCAGTACTTC	CSAQAEQETQYF
TRBJ2-1	-	-	TRBV28	TGTGCCTGCAGTTTAGTAGGGGATGATGAGCAGTTCTTC	CACSLVGDDEQFF
TRBJ2-7	few	TRBD1	TRBV3-1	TGTGCCAGCAGCCAAGGTAGGGGGCGAGGTTACGAGCAGTACTTC	CASSQGRGRGYEQYF
TRBJ2-5	-	-	TRBV7-9	TGTGCCAGCCGCGACAGCGAAGAGACCCAGTACTTC	CASRDSEETQYF
TRBJ1-2	-	-	TRBV19	TGTGCCAGCGGGGAACAGGGAGGTGGCTACACCTTC	CASGEQGGGYTF
TRBJ2-5	-	-	TRBV5-6	TGTGCCAGCAGCCCATTGGGGCCGGAGACCCAGTACTTC	CASSPLGPETQYF
TRBJ2-6	few	-	TRBV20-1	TGCAGTGCTAGATTGCACAGTGCGGGCTCTGGGGCCAACGTCCTGACTTTC	CSARLHSAGSGANVLTF
TRBJ2-7	-	TRBD1	TRBV12-3/TRBV12-4	TGTGCCAGCAGCATTATGACAGGGTTCTACGAGCAGTACTTC	CASSIMTGFYEQYF
TRBJ1-4	few	-	TRBV7-9	TGTGCCAGCAGCTTAGACAGGGCACGCGAAAAACTGTTTTTT	CASSLDRAREKLFF
TRBJ1-2	few	-	TRBV27	TGTGCCAGCAGTACCTATGGCTACACCTTC	CASSTYGYTF
TRBJ2-3	-	TRBD2	TRBV10-3	TGTGCCATCACCCGAAGCGGGGGAAGCACAGCTACGCAGTATTTT	CAITRSGGSTATQYF
TRBJ2-1	-	-	TRBV14	TGTGCCAGCAGCCAAATGTTTCGAGGGGATGAGCAGTTCTTC	CASSQMFRGDEQFF
TRBJ2-5	-	TRBD2	TRBV27	TGTGCCAGCAGTCCTAAGAGCGGGGGCGCCTACGGGCAGTACTTC	CASSPKSGGAYGQYF
TRBJ2-1	-	TRBD1	TRBV27	TGTGCCAGCAGACAGGGGGCGCGATCCTACAATGAGCAGTTCTTC	CASRQGARSYNEQFF
TRBJ2-3	few	-	TRBV13	TGTGCCAGCAGCGGGGGGAATACGCAGTATTTT	CASSGGNTQYF
TRBJ2-1	-	TRBD2	TRBV4-2	TGTGCCAGCAGCCAAGATCAAGCGGGGGGCCTTTCCTACAATGAGCAGTTCTTC	CASSQDQAGGLSYNEQFF
TRBJ2-7	-	-	TRBV15	TGTGCCACCAGCAGAGATCCCGGACAGACCTACTACGAGCAGTACTTC	CATSRDPGQTYYEQYF
TRBJ2-3	-	TRBD2	TRBV7-9	TGTGCCAGCAGCGTTAGCGGGGGCCTTCGGCTGCAGTATTTT	CASSVSGGLRLQYF
TRBJ2-3	-	-	TRBV20-1	TGCAGTGCTAGTACTAGCATGGCAGATACGCAGTATTTT	CSASTSMADTQYF
TRBJ2-5	-	-	TRBV28	TGTGCCAGCAGTGTACTCGAGCGACAGACCCAGTACTTC	CASSVLERQTQYF
TRBJ2-3	-	-	TRBV20-1	TGCAGTGCTGACGGCGCAATAGCGACAGATACGCAGTATTTT	CSADGAIATDTQYF
TRBJ1-2	few	-	TRBV18	TGTGCCAGCTCACCCCCTGGGCAAAACTATGGCTACACCTTC	CASSPPGQNYGYTF
TRBJ2-3	few	-	TRBV28	TGTGCCAGCAGTTTCCTCGGGGAAGAGACAGATACGCAGTATTTT	CASSFLGEETDTQYF
TRBJ1-3	-	TRBD1	TRBV4-1	TGCGCCAGCAGCCAAGCAGGGACAGGGGGCGGAAACACCATATATTTT	CASSQAGTGGGNTIYF
TRBJ2-1	-	TRBD1	TRBV7-2	TGTGCCAGCACGCAGGCTCCCGGGACAGCTTACAATGAGCAGTTCTTC	CASTQAPGTAYNEQFF
TRBJ2-1	few	-	TRBV20-1	TGCAGTGCCCAACCTAGTCCCTACAATGAGCAGTTCTTC	CSAQPSPYNEQFF
TRBJ2-7	-	-	TRBV7-2	TGTGCCAGCAGCTCAGCGGCGGAGGGGTACGAGCAGTACTTC	CASSSAAEGYEQYF